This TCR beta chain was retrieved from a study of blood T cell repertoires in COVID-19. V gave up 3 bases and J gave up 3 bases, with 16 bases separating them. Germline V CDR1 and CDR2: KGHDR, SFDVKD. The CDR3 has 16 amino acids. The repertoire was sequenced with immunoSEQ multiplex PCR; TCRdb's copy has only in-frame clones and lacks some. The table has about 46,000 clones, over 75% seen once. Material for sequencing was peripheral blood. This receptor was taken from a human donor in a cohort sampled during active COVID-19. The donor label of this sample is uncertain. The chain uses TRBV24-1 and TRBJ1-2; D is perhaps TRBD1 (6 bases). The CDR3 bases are TGTGCCACCAGTGATAATGGACAGACCCAGTACTATGGCTACACCTTC. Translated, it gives CATSDNGQTQYYGYTF.